The T cell receptor beta chain described here comes from a study of somatic mutations in cytotoxic T cells in rheumatoid arthritis. Study-wide background: No treatment had yet been given when patient blood (approximately 29 ml EDTA) was drawn, right after diagnosis.

Trimming took off 1 base at V and 6 bases at J, with 12 bases between the two ends. CDR1 is GTSNPN and CDR2 is SVGIG in the germline V gene (reference sequence). The CDR3 loop spans 13 amino acids. There are a few counts of this clone. Its antigen is unidentified. Authors' methods: Large patient CD8+ clones, those above 1%, rarely matched published virus-specific TCRB sequences. Profiled with immunoSEQ multiplex PCR; TCRdb holds only in-frame clones, not every one. The DNA gave D and trimming, while V, J and clone size come from that table. Of around 11,000 clones in the sample, around 80% were seen once. Study-wide findings and caveats: Neither rheumatoid arthritis patients nor age-matched healthy controls had significantly different CD8+ T-cell clonality from the other group.

The sample taken for sequencing was CD8+ T cells sorted from blood. The TCR originated in an adult with rheumatoid arthritis. This sequence joins TRBV30 and TRBJ1-1; D is ambiguous. This chain's CDR3 is CAWSGQFGPEAFF. CDR3 in DNA: TGTGCCTGGAGTGGACAATTCGGGCCTGAAGCTTTCTTT.